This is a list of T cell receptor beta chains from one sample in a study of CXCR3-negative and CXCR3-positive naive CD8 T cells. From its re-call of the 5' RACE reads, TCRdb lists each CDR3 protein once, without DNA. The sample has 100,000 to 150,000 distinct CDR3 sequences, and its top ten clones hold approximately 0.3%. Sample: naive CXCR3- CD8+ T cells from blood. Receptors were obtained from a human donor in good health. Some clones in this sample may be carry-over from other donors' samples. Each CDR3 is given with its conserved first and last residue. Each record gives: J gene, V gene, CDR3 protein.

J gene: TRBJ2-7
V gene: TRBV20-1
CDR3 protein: CSARDRGNYEQYF

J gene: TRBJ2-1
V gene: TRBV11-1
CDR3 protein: CASSYRGNYNEQFF

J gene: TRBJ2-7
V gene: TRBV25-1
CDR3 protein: CASSEPLSREQYF

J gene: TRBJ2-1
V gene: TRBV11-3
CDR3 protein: CASSSLGGAQYNEQFF

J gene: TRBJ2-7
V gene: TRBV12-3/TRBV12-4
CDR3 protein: CASSKLGLAGESPYEQYF

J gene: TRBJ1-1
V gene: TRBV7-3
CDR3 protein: CASSLHGNTEAFF

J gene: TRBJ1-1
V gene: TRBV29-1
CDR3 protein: CIVGRNTEAFF

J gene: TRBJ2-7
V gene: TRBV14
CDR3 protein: CASSHGTGGWSNEQYF

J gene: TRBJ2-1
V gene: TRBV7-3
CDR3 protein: CASSATPGQGSDEQFF

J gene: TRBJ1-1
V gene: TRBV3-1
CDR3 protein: CASSQESEAFF

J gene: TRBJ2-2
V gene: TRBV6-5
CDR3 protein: CASSYSPWTPDTGELFF

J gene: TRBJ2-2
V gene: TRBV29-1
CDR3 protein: CSVEDDRWGGELFF

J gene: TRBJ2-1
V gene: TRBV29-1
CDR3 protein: CSVDQVFEQFF

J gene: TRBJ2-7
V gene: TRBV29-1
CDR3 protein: CSVAEGAHEQYF

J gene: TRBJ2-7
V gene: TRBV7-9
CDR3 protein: CASSYPGHSYEQYF

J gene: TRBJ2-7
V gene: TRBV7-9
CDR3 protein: CASSPRQAADEQYF

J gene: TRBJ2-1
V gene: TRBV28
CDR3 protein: CASRPYPLAVPGFNEQFF

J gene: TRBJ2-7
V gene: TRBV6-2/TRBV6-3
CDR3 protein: CASSYQTHVGEQYF

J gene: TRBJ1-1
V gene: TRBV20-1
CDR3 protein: CSARVETGSEAFF

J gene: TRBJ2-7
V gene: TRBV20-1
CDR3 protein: CSARDGKESYEQYF

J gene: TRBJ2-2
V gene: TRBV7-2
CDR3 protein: CASSFFRQDGELFF